This T cell receptor (beta chain) was retrieved from a study of neurological immune-mediated disorders (dated by TCRdb to about 2019). Context from the whole study: Among the roughly 35 multiple sclerosis patients, approximately 30 had relapsing-remitting MS and 3 had secondary progressive MS. Using UMI-based sequencing, the study compared peripheral blood TCR-beta repertoires from patients with HTLV-I-associated myelopathy (HAM/TSP), patients with multiple sclerosis, and healthy controls. Longitudinal samples, technical triplicates and paired sorted CD4+ and CD8+ T-cell subsets, alongside PBMC samples, were included among the roughly 100 TCR-beta libraries. Of the approximately 70 subjects in the cohort, around 14 were HAM/TSP patients, approximately 35 were multiple sclerosis patients, and 20 were healthy controls.

Taken from the germline V gene, the CDR1 and CDR2 loops are LGHNA and YSLEER. The CDR3 holds 18 amino acids from the cysteine to the phenylalanine. Kept here is only the CDR3 DNA, which spans 54 bases and is read in frame from base 1. At the junction V is shortened by 0 bases and J by 0 bases; bases outside the gene matches: 7. For unsorted PBMC libraries, 2 million PBMCs were used after storage in RNAlater at -80 degrees C until RNA extraction. The multiple sclerosis patients were enrolled in a US clinical protocol that evaluated disease progression with magnetic resonance imaging. Peripheral blood underwent Ficoll-Hypaque density gradient centrifugation to isolate PBMCs, which were then cryopreserved in liquid nitrogen. Beyond this particular receptor, the publication reports: Phylogenetic analysis grouped repertoires from 18 of 34 MS patients into a cluster of related CDR3 sequences, suggesting a possible repertoire-level signature. TCR clonal expansion was highest in HAM/TSP patients and lowest in MS patients, with MS patients falling below even healthy controls. No identical CDR3 amino acid sequences were found to be shared among expanded clones across subjects, suggesting that TCR-beta repertoires were private in all groups. The MS cluster was not associated with any clinical or MRI features, and the authors stated that larger cohorts are needed.

cDNA was synthesized by template-switch 5'RACE using a primer with a 10-nucleotide random unique molecular identifier that tagged each TCR transcript. Every sequencing run covered 15-18 subjects and yielded more than 160 million TCR-beta sequences. Total RNA was extracted with the RNeasy kit. The KAPA Real-time Library Amplification kit was used to amplify TCR-beta VDJ regions with primers targeting the TCR constant region and the 5'RACE anchor. A first PCR added sample indexes and Illumina adaptors, after which a second PCR increased the library yield. After purification with Ampure beads, the TCR product of roughly 650 bp was size-selected on a 2% E-gel SizeSelection system. Library quality was checked on a Bioanalyzer, concentration was measured with Qubit, and libraries were quantified with the Kapa Library Quantification kit before pooling. Paired-end 2 x 150 bp sequencing of the libraries was performed on an Illumina HiSeq 2500. To increase sequence diversity, roughly 24-32% phiX was spiked into each library pool. On the study's bioinformatics: Quality-filtered reads were processed with the UMI-based MiGEC pipeline, which removed over 85% of raw TCR sequences during error correction. VDJ genes were aligned to IMGT germline references, and each clonotype was defined by a unique CDR3 amino acid sequence together with V-J genes. Clonal expansion, Shannon diversity and CDR3 relatedness were evaluated with VDJtools (CalcPairwiseDistances, ClusterSamples), while phylogenetic trees were built in CLCbio workbench. A clone was classed as expanded if it had 8 or more unique UMIs, a cutoff based on coefficient-of-variation modelling across technical triplicates. Starting from the raw public reads, TCRdb applied fastp trimming at Q25, assembled clones with MiXCR and retained in-frame beta chains. CDR3 protein duplicates are merged, each entry listing the most common genes and DNA. The V and J calls were determined by TCRdb, not by the authors. The sample has about 69,000 distinct CDR3 sequences on record, roughly 3.9% of them singletons. Of the sample, 1.3% is held by the ten largest clones.

This clonotype showed up many times. What this receptor recognizes is not known. Within one base of it there is no much larger clone, and no base qualities were kept. Source material: PBMCs. The TCR was taken from a man younger than 40 with multiple sclerosis. The chain is encoded by TRBV4-3 joined to TRBJ2-3; TRBD2 lines up with 9 middle nucleotides. At the DNA level, the sequence is TGCGCCAGCAGCCAAGAGCCTAGCGGGGCCTCTAGCACAGATACGCAGTATTTT. This encodes CASSQEPSGASSTDTQYF.